This T cell receptor beta chain was sequenced during a study of blood T cell repertoires in COVID-19. In the study overall: In each case, the material was cDNA or gDNA derived from T cells, B-cell-depleted T cells, or PBMCs.

The J segment lost 4 bases and the V segment lost 0 bases, leaving 12 bases of the junction unmatched. From germline, CDR1 is SGDLS and CDR2 YYNGEE. This CDR3 has 18 residues. Authors' analysis steps: The assay estimated nucleated cells by amplifying reference gene primers. Profiling relied on immunoSEQ multiplex PCR, and the TCRdb table lists in-frame clones only, not all of them. V and J calls and clone size are those listed in that table; D and trimming were worked out from the DNA. This table has fewer than 110,000 clones, around 82% appearing once. The specimen sequenced was peripheral blood. This chain links TRBV9 with TRBJ2-5, with 10 bases aligning to TRBD2. This TCR was recovered from a human donor in a cohort sampled during active COVID-19. The CDR3 DNA is TGTGCCAGCAGCGTAGGTGGTGTCGGGCTAGCGGGAGTAGAGACCCAGTACTTC. It yields the protein CASSVGGVGLAGVETQYF.